A single sample gave rise to the 10 T cell receptor beta chains below, sequenced in a study of cytotoxic CD8 clonotypes in ibrutinib-treated CLL. Data came from immunoSEQ multiplex PCR; TCRdb stores just in-frame clones and leaves some out. The table records about 120,000 clones, approximately 58% of them present only once. Material: PBMCs, obtained after 24 months of ibrutinib treatment. Receptor source: a human donor with chronic lymphocytic leukemia.

This clone was detected only once. This chain uses TRBV29-1 with TRBJ2-3, with 10 bases matching TRBD1. In germline, CDR1 is SQVTM, CDR2 ANQGSEA. V lost 8 bases, J lost 7 bases, and 9 bases stayed unmatched. The CDR3 has 13 residues. The DNA of the CDR3 is TGCAGCTTGCCGGGACAGGGGTTAAATACGCAGTATTTT. It translates to CSLPGQGLNTQYF.

The V and J genes are TRBV6-1 and TRBJ2-5, with 9 bases matching TRBD2. The CDR3 consists of 20 residues. Germline V gene sequence: CDR1 MNHNS, CDR2 SASEGT. V was pared by 0 bases and J by 1 base, with 15 bases of the junction left unmatched. DNA for the CDR3: TGTGCCAGCAGTGAAGCGCGGGGAGCGGGGGGCCCTCGAGCCCAAGAGACCCAGTACTTC. Its translation: CASSEARGAGGPRAQETQYF.

This clone was seen a few times. CDR3 sequence: CASSGTPSRHINEQFF. The CDR3 DNA reads TGTGCCAGCAGCGGGACACCCTCAAGACACATCAATGAGCAGTTCTTC. The chain couples TRBV9 to TRBJ2-1; tentative D call: TRBD1 (5 bases). Trimming removed 3 bases at V and 6 bases at J, with 19 bases between. Per germline, CDR1 SGDLS and CDR2 YYNGEE. CDR3 length: 16 amino acids.

In its sample, this clone was seen a few times. The chain links TRBV28 to TRBJ2-3; the D gene is possibly TRBD1 (5 bases). Trimming shortened V by 6 bases and J by 0 bases, and 13 bases separated the two germline ends. This CDR3 has 15 residues. Germline V CDR1 and CDR2: MDHEN, SYDVKM. The CDR3 nucleotides are TGTGCCAGCAGCTGGGTACAGGCCAGCACAGATACGCAGTATTTT. The encoded protein is CASSWVQASTDTQYF.

The gene calls are TRBV19 and TRBJ1-3; D call uncertain. This CDR3 is built from 13 residues. Trimming stripped 6 bases from V and 2 bases from J, with 8 bases between. Germline values: CDR1 LNHDA, CDR2 SQIVND (reference sequence). The CDR3 DNA follows: TGTGCCAGTAGGGTGGATCCTGGAAACACCATATATTTT. This sequence encodes CASRVDPGNTIYF. Supplemented by reference TRBV19 and TRBJ1-3, the full variable domain reads DGGITQSPKYLFRKEGQNVTLSCEQNLNHDAMYWYRQDPGQGLRLIYYSQIVNDFQKGDIAEGYSVSREKKESFPLTVTSAQKNPTAFYLCASRVDPGNTIYFGEGSWLTVV.

The table lists this clone with a few counts. The chain links TRBV7-2 to TRBJ1-6; D call uncertain. Germline V gene data show CDR1 as SGHTA and CDR2 as FQGNSA. This CDR3 region has 14 residues. V was pared by 5 bases and J by 9 bases, with 14 bases between. The CDR3 reads CASSPGVGTSPLHF. As DNA, the CDR3 is TGTGCCAGCAGCCCCGGGGTGGGAACTTCACCCCTCCACTTT.

The V call is TRBV7-2, the J call TRBJ2-7, with TRBD2 identical over 8 bases. This CDR3 contains 16 residues. Germline values: CDR1 SGHTA, CDR2 FQGNSA. Unmatched junction bases numbered 8, after V lost 1 base and J lost 3 bases. The CDR3: CASSLDRIAGRYEQYF. CDR3 coding DNA: TGTGCCAGCAGCTTAGATCGTATAGCGGGGCGCTACGAGCAGTACTTC.

The V call is TRBV19, the J call TRBJ2-7; D is unresolved. The CDR3 consists of 14 residues. The V end lost 2 bases, the J end lost 2 bases, and 10 bases lay between the germline ends. The V gene's germline CDR1 is LNHDA and CDR2 SQIVND (reference sequence). The DNA for the CDR3 is TGTGCCAGTAGTATAAATGGTCTCGCCTACGAGCAGTACTTC. Translation: CASSINGLAYEQYF. Complete variable domain (other parts from reference TRBV19 and TRBJ2-7): DGGITQSPKYLFRKEGQNVTLSCEQNLNHDAMYWYRQDPGQGLRLIYYSQIVNDFQKGDIAEGYSVSREKKESFPLTVTSAQKNPTAFYLCASSINGLAYEQYFGPGTRLTVT.

The chain is built from TRBV30 and TRBJ2-5; TRBD2 is a possible D gene (6 bases). V lost 3 bases to trimming and J lost 5 bases, with 22 bases between them. This CDR3 contains 16 residues. Germline V gene data show CDR1 as GTSNPN and CDR2 as SVGIG (reference sequence). Here the CDR3 DNA reads TGTGCCTGGAGCCCACGGCGGGGAGGTGCAACTGAGACCCAGTACTTC. It specifies CAWSPRRGGATETQYF.

This clone has ten or more counts. V gene TRBV7-2 combines with J gene TRBJ1-3, with D possibly TRBD1 on 5 matching bases. Germline loops: CDR1 SGHTA, CDR2 FQGNSA. CDR3 length: 18 residues. Trimming pared 0 bases from V and 0 bases from J, leaving 15 bases between. The chain's CDR3 is CASSLAKAGRISGNTIYF. The CDR3 nucleotides are TGTGCCAGCAGCTTAGCCAAAGCAGGGAGAATCTCTGGAAACACCATATATTTT.